The rows below give T cell receptor beta chains drawn from one sample of a study of tumor and adjacent non-tumor tissue in lung cancer. MiXCR was run by TCRdb on the multiplex PCR reads, yielding one entry per CDR3 protein. The table has about 110,000 distinct CDR3 sequences, roughly two thirds seen once. Sequencing was carried out using distant non-tumor lung tissue. Source of these receptors: a man aged 60 to 75 with non-small cell lung cancer. CDR3s include the opening cysteine and the closing phenylalanine or tryptophan. The D gene is left open where the match is weak. The size field is filled for only some rows; it gives once, few, many or a size class.

J | size | V | D | length | DNA | CDR3
TRBJ1-5 | - | TRBV5-1 | - | 13 | TGCGCCAGCAGCTTTTCCGCAGGCCAGCCCCAGCATTTT | CASSFSAGQPQHF
TRBJ2-1 | many | TRBV20-1 | TRBD1 | 14 | TGCAGTGCTACAAGACAGGGGCCCTACAATGAGCAGTTCTTC | CSATRQGPYNEQFF
TRBJ2-2 | - | TRBV20-1 | - | 16 | TGCAGTGCTAGAGGGGAGCAGGGCGGAGACACCGGGGAGCTGTTTTTT | CSARGEQGGDTGELFF
TRBJ2-2 | - | TRBV29-1 | TRBD1 | 15 | TGCAGCGCTGCGGGTGGCAGGGGGAACACCTTGGAGCTGTTTTTT | CSAAGGRGNTLELFF
TRBJ1-6 | - | TRBV6-5 | - | 16 | TGTGCCGGCACTTACTCGGGGGGGATCGGCAATTCACCCCTCCACTTT | CAGTYSGGIGNSPLHF
TRBJ1-2 | - | TRBV12-3/TRBV12-4 | - | 14 | TGTGCCAGCAGTACCGGTACAGGCGCGTATGGAAACACCTTC | CASSTGTGAYGNTF
TRBJ2-2 | many | TRBV6-1 | TRBD2 | 17 | TGTGCCAGCAGACTAGCGGGGGGGCTCGTGAAAACCGGGGAGCTGTTTTTT | CASRLAGGLVKTGELFF
TRBJ2-7 | few | TRBV15 | - | 13 | TGTGCCACCAGCAGCGGGACCGGTTACGAGCAGTACTTC | CATSSGTGYEQYF
TRBJ1-5 | - | TRBV12-3/TRBV12-4 | - | 16 | TGTGCCAGCAGTTTTAGTATAGGACCTGGGAATCAGCCCCAGCATTTT | CASSFSIGPGNQPQHF
TRBJ2-1 | - | TRBV29-1 | - | 14 | TGCAGCGCTTCTGACAGGGGAGGGAGCGGTGAGCAGTTCTTC | CSASDRGGSGEQFF
TRBJ1-2 | medium-sized | TRBV11-3 | TRBD1 | 14 | TGTGCCAGCAGCGCCGGGACAGGGTTTAATGGCTACACCTTC | CASSAGTGFNGYTF
TRBJ2-7 | many | TRBV29-1 | - | 14 | TGCAGCGTTGGGGGTGGGACGGGGGACCACGGGCAGTACTTC | CSVGGGTGDHGQYF
TRBJ2-2 | few | TRBV11-1 | - | 13 | TGTACTGTTCGGACGACACAAACCGGGGAGCTGTTTTTT | CTVRTTQTGELFF
TRBJ2-3 | - | TRBV29-1 | - | 12 | TGTAGCCACAGGGTGGGCACAGATATGCAGTATTTT | CSHRVGTDMQYF
TRBJ2-5 | - | TRBV4-1 | - | 14 | TGCGCCAGCAGTCCCCGACTAACGGAAGAGACCCAGTACTTC | CASSPRLTEETQYF
TRBJ1-3 | many | TRBV20-1 | TRBD1 | 15 | TGCAGTGCTAGCACAGACAGGGGGCGAGGAAACACCATATATTTT | CSASTDRGRGNTIYF
TRBJ2-1 | - | TRBV11-2 | - | 15 | TGTGCCAGCAAGAGCTGGGGGGCCCGATATAATGAGCAGTTCTTC | CASKSWGARYNEQFF
TRBJ2-6 | few | TRBV25-1 | - | 16 | TGTGCCAGCAGTGAATCTGGTCTGACTGGGGCCAACGTCCTGACTTTC | CASSESGLTGANVLTF
TRBJ2-1 | - | TRBV24-1 | - | 16 | TGTGCCACCAGTGATTGGGGGGGACAGTTGAACAATGAGCAGCTCTTC | CATSDWGGQLNNEQLF
TRBJ1-5 | many | TRBV28 | - | 14 | TGTGCCAGCAGTTTAGGGGGTTTAAGGCAGCCCCAGCATTTT | CASSLGGLRQPQHF
TRBJ2-1 | - | TRBV15 | TRBD2 | 15 | TGTGCCACCAGCAGAGTAGTGGGAGGGTGGGGTGAGCAGTTCTTC | CATSRVVGGWGEQFF
TRBJ2-5 | once | TRBV6-5 | - | 14 | TGTGCCGGCAGTTATAGGGGACGCCAAGAGACCCAGTACTTC | CAGSYRGRQETQYF